The 30 T cell receptor beta chains below were found in one sample sequenced in a study of T-cell memory formation after mild COVID-19. Via MiXCR, TCRdb re-called the 5' RACE reads, giving one row per CDR3 protein. The table records about 420,000 distinct CDR3 sequences, about 25% of them present only once. Sequencing was performed on PBMCs or a T cell subset sorted from them (not recorded which). The receptors were gathered from an adult woman who had mild COVID-19 (a few samples of this study predate the infection). Cell type and time point are not known.

There are a few counts of this clonotype. DNA of the CDR3: TGTGCCAGCACTCACAGTGGGGCAGGGGACACCGGGGAGCTGTTTTTT. Its translation is CASTHSGAGDTGELFF. V gene TRBV6-5 combines with J gene TRBJ2-2, with D possibly being TRBD1 (6 bases). This CDR3 contains 16 residues. Germline CDR1 reads MNHEY; CDR2 reads SVGAGI. The V gene lost 7 bases and the J gene lost 3 bases, with 18 bases spanning the gap.

The rearrangement links TRBV27 to TRBJ2-5, with 7 bases matching TRBD2. This CDR3 has 14 amino acids. J was trimmed by 5 bases and V by 8 bases; bases with no gene match: 11. CDR1 MNHEY and CDR2 SMNVEV come from the germline V gene (reference sequence). The CDR3 nucleotides read TGTGCCAGCGGGAGGGAGGGTCCGTGGGAGACCCAGTACTTC. Protein sequence: CASGREGPWETQYF.

This clonotype has just a few counts. The rearrangement links TRBV28 to TRBJ1-1, with D perhaps TRBD1 (5 bases). The V end was cut by 7 bases, the J end by 0 bases, with 27 bases between. Germline-derived CDR1 and CDR2 are MDHEN and SYDVKM. This CDR3 spans 19 amino acids. The CDR3 loop is CASTSLKGTVEIMNTEAFF. The CDR3 region has the DNA TGTGCCAGCACGTCTTTAAAAGGGACGGTAGAAATAATGAACACTGAAGCTTTCTTT.

This chain uses TRBV20-1 with TRBJ2-1; the match to TRBD2 covers 7 bases. Germline loops: CDR1 DFQATT, CDR2 SNEGSKA (reference sequence). This CDR3 comprises 13 residues. Trimming cost V 3 bases and J 6 bases; bases outside gene matches: 5. CDR3 amino acids: CSASLLAANEQFF. CDR3 DNA sequence: TGCAGTGCTAGTCTCCTAGCGGCCAATGAGCAGTTCTTC.

This clonotype was detected once. The V call is TRBV11-3, the J call TRBJ2-7; D ambiguous. V dropped 5 bases and J dropped 9 bases, with 14 bases sitting between them. CDR1 and CDR2 from the germline V gene are SGHNT and YENEEA. The CDR3 is 12 residues long. The CDR3 DNA is TGTGCCAGCAGCAAATATGCGCAGACGCAGTACTTC. It is translated as CASSKYAQTQYF.

This CDR3 reads CASSQAAGYLRNIQYF. The DNA of the CDR3 is TGTGCCAGCAGCCAAGCAGCGGGGTACCTAAGGAACATTCAGTACTTC. The V and J genes are TRBV3-1 and TRBJ2-4; the match to TRBD2 covers 7 bases. CDR1 and CDR2 (germline): LGHDT, YNNKEL (reference sequence). J gave up 7 bases and V 1 base, and 10 bases lay outside the gene matches. The CDR3 contains 16 residues.

The genes are TRBV5-1 and TRBJ1-2; D is possibly TRBD1 (5 bases). The V gene's germline CDR1 is SGHRS and CDR2 YFSETQ. Trimming cost V 3 bases and J 5 bases, with 17 bases left between them. This CDR3 comprises 15 residues. This chain's CDR3 is CASSSGLLGPYGYTF. In nucleotides, the CDR3 is TGCGCCAGCAGCTCGGGACTCCTCGGGCCTTATGGCTACACCTTC.

This clonotype was detected a few times. V and J are TRBV29-1 and TRBJ2-1; D is unresolved. Trimming stripped 4 bases from V and 5 bases from J, with 12 bases between. CDR1 and CDR2 from the germline V gene are SQVTM and ANQGSEA. This CDR3 is built from 13 residues. The CDR3 loop reads CSVVLELHNEQFF. The CDR3 DNA sequence: TGCAGCGTTGTGCTCGAACTCCACAATGAGCAGTTCTTC.

The rearrangement joins TRBV20-1 to TRBJ2-4, with D perhaps being TRBD1 or TRBD2 (5 bases each). Trimming removed 5 bases from V and 6 bases from J, with 14 bases in between. The CDR3 runs 13 residues. Germline CDR1 DFQATT, CDR2 SNEGSKA (reference sequence). The chain's CDR3 is CSAGGGDGNIQYF. In nucleotides, the CDR3 is TGCAGTGCTGGAGGTGGGGACGGAAACATTCAGTACTTC.

This clonotype has just a few counts. This rearrangement joins TRBV6-5 to TRBJ2-2; D is ambiguous. Germline assignment: CDR1 MNHEY and CDR2 SVGAGI. V shed 5 bases and J shed 0 bases, with 10 bases lying between them. The CDR3 extends over 15 amino acids. The CDR3 spells CASSQAIANTGELFF. The CDR3 bases are TGTGCCAGCAGTCAGGCCATTGCGAACACCGGGGAGCTGTTTTTT.

This clonotype was seen a few times. This sequence joins TRBV12-3 or TRBV12-4 and TRBJ2-4, with D possibly being TRBD2 (5 bases). Trimming stripped 3 bases from V and 6 bases from J, with 6 bases between. The CDR3 spans 12 residues. The CDR3 DNA sequence: TGTGCCAGCAGTTTTGAGGGAAACATTCAGTACTTC. It encodes CASSFEGNIQYF.

The chain couples TRBV7-2 to TRBJ2-7; 7 bases line up with TRBD1. The V gene end was trimmed by 5 bases and the J gene end by 3 bases; junction bases not matched to a gene: 10. The CDR3 is made up of 15 amino acids. CDR1 is SGHTA, CDR2 FQGNSA, per germline. This chain's CDR3 is CASSEPGQSFYEQYF. The CDR3 region has the DNA TGTGCCAGCAGCGAGCCGGGACAGAGTTTCTACGAGCAGTACTTC.

This clonotype came up a few times. The chain employs TRBV7-4 and TRBJ1-1; D gene ambiguous. The CDR3 spans 14 residues. The V gene lost 4 bases and the J gene lost 2 bases, with 11 bases spanning the gap. CDR1 is SGHVT and CDR2 is SQSDAQ in the germline V gene. In DNA form, the CDR3 reads TGTGCCAGCAGCTGGATACAAGACAACACTGAAGCTTTCTTT. Translated: CASSWIQDNTEAFF.

This clonotype was recorded a few times. The chain has TRBV12-3 or TRBV12-4 and TRBJ2-1, with D uncertain. The CDR3 is 14 residues long. V lost 3 bases to trimming and J lost 7 bases, with 13 bases between them. The CDR3 is CASSLGNLENEQFF. CDR3 nucleotides: TGTGCCAGCAGTTTGGGGAATTTGGAAAATGAGCAGTTCTTC.

This clonotype was observed at least ten times. This chain links TRBV7-8 with TRBJ2-7; D uncertain. The CDR3 covers 14 residues. V was pared by 1 base and J by 4 bases, with 11 bases between. The germline CDR1 and CDR2 sequences are SGHVS and FQNEAQ. CDR3 nucleotides: TGTGCCAGCAGCTTAGGACCAACCGCGTACGAGCAGTACTTC. It codes for CASSLGPTAYEQYF.

This clonotype occurred a few times. The chain links TRBV11-2 to TRBJ1-2, with a weak D call TRBD1 (5 bases). Germline V gene lookup returns CDR1 SGHAT and CDR2 FQNNGV. This CDR3 region has 14 residues. With 2 bases removed from V and 4 bases from J, the gap between germline ends came to 11 bases. In DNA form, the CDR3 reads TGTGCCAGCAGCTTAAGCGCAGGGTTCTATGGCTACACCTTC. Translation: CASSLSAGFYGYTF. The full variable domain, with the rest looked up from reference TRBV11-2 and TRBJ1-2, is EAGVAQSPRYKIIEKRQSVAFWCNPISGHATLYWYQQILGQGPKLLIQFQNNGVVDDSQLPKDRFSAERLKGVDSTLKIQPAKLEDSAVYLCASSLSAGFYGYTFGSGTRLTVV.

This clonotype has only a few counts. This chain joins TRBV11-1 and TRBJ2-2; TRBD2 is a possible D gene (5 bases). Germline values: CDR1 SGHAT, CDR2 FQDESV (reference sequence). Trimming took off 0 bases at V and 0 bases at J, with 8 bases between the two ends. This CDR3 has 16 amino acids. In DNA, the CDR3 is TGTGCCAGCAGCTTAGCGAGAGGGTCGAACACCGGGGAGCTGTTTTTT. Protein sequence: CASSLARGSNTGELFF.

This chain links TRBV5-1 with TRBJ1-1; 11 nucleotides agree with TRBD1. The CDR3 extends over 16 amino acids. The germline V gene encodes CDR1 SGHRS and CDR2 YFSETQ. With V trimmed by 0 bases and J by 4 bases, 5 bases remained unmatched. CDR3 sequence reads: CASSLGDRGVGTEAFF. The DNA for the CDR3 is TGCGCCAGCAGCTTGGGGGACAGGGGGGTCGGCACTGAAGCTTTCTTT.

The chain is built from TRBV4-1 and TRBJ2-2, with D perhaps matching TRBD2 (5 bases). The CDR3 has 16 amino acids. Germline V gene data show CDR1 as MGHRA and CDR2 as YSYEKL. The ends were cut back, 3 bases at V and 7 bases at J, with 18 bases in the middle. CDR3 sequence (DNA): TGCGCCAGCAGCCAGCTCCAGAGGGTTAGGAGCGGGGAGCTGTTTTTT. This sequence encodes CASSQLQRVRSGELFF.

The chain carries TRBV5-6 and TRBJ2-2; D gene ambiguous. This CDR3 contains 12 residues. V was pared by 4 bases and J by 3 bases, with 4 bases between. Germline lookup yields CDR1 SGHDT and CDR2 YYEEEE. CDR3 region: CASSVHTGELFF. CDR3 sequence (DNA): TGTGCCAGCAGCGTTCACACCGGGGAGCTGTTTTTT. Full variable domain (outside the CDR3, taken from reference TRBV5-6 and TRBJ2-2): DAGVTQSPTHLIKTRGQQVTLRCSPKSGHDTVSWYQQALGQGPQFIFQYYEEEERQRGNFPDRFSGHQFPNYSSELNVNALLLGDSALYLCASSVHTGELFFGEGSRLTVL.

This clonotype was picked up many times. The CDR3 nucleotides are TGTGCCAGCAGCCATGACAACTATGATCCCTCCTACGAGCAGTACTTC. Translation: CASSHDNYDPSYEQYF. The genes are TRBV4-2 and TRBJ2-7; D is ambiguous. Trimming took 3 bases from V and 0 from J, leaving 15 bases between them. Germline values: CDR1 LGHNA, CDR2 YNFKEQ. This CDR3 has 16 amino acids.

This clonotype turned up a few times. The chain has TRBV5-1 and TRBJ1-3; TRBD1 is a possible D gene (6 bases). Trimming removed 1 base from V and 0 bases from J, with 14 bases in between. Germline CDR1 is SGHRS and CDR2 is YFSETQ. CDR3 length equals 17 residues. CDR3: CASSLYSGADSGNTIYF. In nucleotides, the CDR3 is TGCGCCAGCAGCTTGTATTCAGGGGCCGACTCTGGAAACACCATATATTTT.

This clonotype appeared a few times. The rearrangement links TRBV7-3 to TRBJ2-1; weak D call: TRBD1 (7 bases). CDR3 length equals 15 residues. Trimming shortened V by 6 bases and J by 8 bases, and 20 bases separated the two germline ends. Germline V gene lookup returns CDR1 SGHTA and CDR2 FQGTGA. The CDR3 DNA reads TGTGCCAGCAGACCATCAGGGGGAGGTATCGATGAGCAGTTCTTC. This translates into CASRPSGGGIDEQFF. Filled out from reference TRBV7-3 and TRBJ2-1, the complete variable domain reads GAGVSQTPSNKVTEKGKYVELRCDPISGHTALYWYRQSLGQGPEFLIYFQGTGAADDSGLPNDRFFAVRPEGSVSTLKIQRTERGDSAVYLCASRPSGGGIDEQFFGPGTRLTVL.

This clonotype appeared a few times. This chain links TRBV28 with TRBJ1-1; a weak D match, TRBD1 (5 bases). Trimming took off 5 bases at V and 0 bases at J, with 13 bases between the two ends. Germline V gives CDR1 MDHEN, CDR2 SYDVKM. This CDR3 has 15 residues. The CDR3 sequence: CASSTRQTLNTEAFF. The CDR3 nucleotides are TGTGCCAGCAGTACCCGACAGACATTGAACACTGAAGCTTTCTTT.

The chain joins TRBV7-2 to TRBJ2-5; D is undetermined. The germline V gene encodes CDR1 SGHTA and CDR2 FQGNSA. The CDR3 runs to 13 residues. Trimming left V 2 bases short and J 3 bases short, with 7 bases between. Here the CDR3 DNA reads TGTGCCAGCAGCTTAAGGTCAGAAGAGACCCAGTACTTC. Translation: CASSLRSEETQYF.

This clonotype appeared a few times. This sequence joins TRBV5-1 and TRBJ1-1, with D unresolved. Trimming stripped 0 bases from V and 0 bases from J, with 9 bases between. This CDR3 is 15 amino acids long. Germline CDR1 reads SGHRS; CDR2 reads YFSETQ. The CDR3 loop reads CASSLEPPMNTEAFF. For the CDR3, the DNA is TGCGCCAGCAGCTTGGAGCCCCCAATGAACACTGAAGCTTTCTTT.

At least ten counts were recorded for this clonotype. The chain recombines TRBV10-3 with TRBJ2-1; D is unresolved. This CDR3 comprises 13 residues. Trimming removed 0 bases at V and 8 bases at J, with 8 bases between. Germline CDR1 and CDR2: ENHRY and SYGVKD. The CDR3 region is CAISESMGYEQFF. The DNA for the CDR3 is TGTGCCATCAGTGAGTCGATGGGGTATGAGCAGTTCTTC.

V and J are TRBV7-6 and TRBJ2-5; a possible D gene is TRBD2 (6 bases). Trimming took off 5 bases at V and 4 bases at J, with 11 bases between the two ends. The CDR3 runs 13 residues. CDR1 is SGHVS, CDR2 FNYEAQ, per germline. This CDR3 reads CASSGGILETQYF. The CDR3 region has the DNA TGTGCCAGCAGCGGGGGGATCTTAGAGACCCAGTACTTC.

This clonotype was counted a few times. The chain carries TRBV7-8 and TRBJ2-7; tentative D call: TRBD1 (5 bases). The germline CDR1 and CDR2 sequences are SGHVS and FQNEAQ. The CDR3 length is 13 residues. V shed 5 bases and J shed 2 bases, with 10 bases lying between them. This CDR3 reads CASSNTGTYEQYF. DNA of the CDR3: TGTGCCAGCAGCAACACAGGTACCTACGAGCAGTACTTC.

The chain joins TRBV7-6 to TRBJ2-2; the D gene is possibly TRBD1 (6 bases). V shed 1 base and J shed 4 bases, with 10 bases lying between them. The CDR3 is 15 amino acids. Per germline, CDR1 SGHVS and CDR2 FNYEAQ. Written as DNA, the CDR3 is TGTGCCAGCAGCTTAGGTAGCAGGGGCACCGGGGAGCTGTTTTTT. Its translation is CASSLGSRGTGELFF.